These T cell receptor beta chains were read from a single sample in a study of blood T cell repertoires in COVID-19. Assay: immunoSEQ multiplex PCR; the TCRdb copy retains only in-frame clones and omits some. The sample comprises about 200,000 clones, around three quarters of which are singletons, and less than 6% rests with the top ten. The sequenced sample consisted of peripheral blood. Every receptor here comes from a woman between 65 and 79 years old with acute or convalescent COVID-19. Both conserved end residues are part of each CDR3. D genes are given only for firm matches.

CDR3: CASKIDRDQPQHF
V: TRBV10-2
D: TRBD1

CDR3: CASSSGTRSNTGELFF
V: TRBV7-6
D: TRBD2

CDR3: CASSPATGGHNYEQYF
V: TRBV5-1
D: TRBD1

CDR3: CASSSTGTGYTF
V: TRBV6-5
D: TRBD1

CDR3: CASSPRPGEGNSPLHF
V: TRBV18
D: .

CDR3: CASSPSQTSGYNEQFF
V: TRBV18
D: TRBD2

CDR3: CASSESLLAPTDTQYF
V: TRBV10-1
D: .

CDR3: CASSKVNIEDVLAKNIQYF
V: TRBV21-1
D: .

CDR3: CASMRLAGGSYEQYF
V: TRBV6-5
D: TRBD2

CDR3: CASSQEAGTVSSPLHF
V: TRBV4-1
D: TRBD1

CDR3: CASSGDTRTDTQYF
V: TRBV2
D: .

CDR3: CASRENGRSVRGYTF
V: TRBV2
D: .